The clone carrying this T cell receptor beta chain was picked up one time. The antigen is unknown. This entry belongs to a study of T cell responses to AZD1222 COVID-19 vaccine. Study-level points and caveats: None of the repertoires were sampled until the peak T cell response had passed.

Profiled with immunoSEQ multiplex PCR; TCRdb holds only in-frame clones, not every one. Of 120,000 to 150,000 clones detected, approximately 90% appear once; the ten largest clones hold approximately 16%. CDR3 length: 13 amino acids. Germline V gene sequence: CDR1 SNHLY, CDR2 FYNNEI. The ends were cut back, 2 bases at V and 1 base at J, with 4 bases in the middle. Sequences were derived from peripheral blood, sampled on day 0 of AZD1222 vaccination. The chain carries TRBV2 and TRBJ2-3; no definite D call. This TCR derives from an adult in good health. CDR3 in amino acids: CASSERGTDTQYF. As DNA, the CDR3 is TGTGCCAGCAGTGAAAGGGGCACAGATACGCAGTATTTT.